This TCR beta chain was found in a study of PD-1 blockade in mismatch repair-deficient tumors. Clones were sequenced by immunoSEQ multiplex PCR, and TCRdb holds only the in-frame ones, with some missing. The data hold 30,000 to 45,000 clones, with roughly 88% observed a single time. Germline V gene sequence: CDR1 LNHNV, CDR2 YYDKDF (reference sequence). This CDR3 has 16 residues. J was trimmed by 0 bases and V by 1 base; bases with no gene match: 3. This specimen was PBMCs, taken about 40 weeks after starting pembrolizumab. The chain carries TRBV15 and TRBJ2-1, with 7 nucleotides matching TRBD2. This receptor was obtained from an adult with mismatch repair-deficient cancer. The CDR3 here is CATSRGLAGSYNEQFF. CDR3 coding DNA: TGTGCCACCAGCAGAGGGTTAGCGGGCTCCTACAATGAGCAGTTCTTC.